These T cell receptor beta chains were read from a single sample in a study of shared clonotypes between healthy human individuals. Clones were read by immunoSEQ multiplex PCR, and TCRdb kept only the in-frame ones, dropping some. The sample consists of more than 2 million clones, about 94% of them appearing once. The sequenced sample consisted of naive CD8+ T cells from PBMCs. These receptors came from a man between 18 and 35 years old in good health. Some clones in this sample may be carry-over from other donors' samples. The CDR3 runs from the conserved cysteine through the conserved F or W. The order of the fields is V gene, J gene, D gene, CDR3 protein. A D gene is named only where the DNA matches it firmly.

V: TRBV4-3; J: TRBJ2-7; D: .; CDR3: CASSQDWGNSYEQYF
V: TRBV5-6; J: TRBJ2-5; D: TRBD1; CDR3: CASSLEGARETQYF
V: TRBV9; J: TRBJ1-2; D: TRBD1; CDR3: CASSPYGTDYGYTF
V: TRBV27; J: TRBJ2-2; D: .; CDR3: CASSPERAWVVRELFF
V: TRBV29-1; J: TRBJ1-2; D: .; CDR3: CSVVKVTGGNYGYTF
V: TRBV6-5; J: TRBJ1-1; D: .; CDR3: CASSYSGGVGTEAFF
V: TRBV9; J: TRBJ1-3; D: TRBD1; CDR3: CASSGQGTGNTIYF
V: TRBV19; J: TRBJ2-1; D: .; CDR3: CASSLTGSGHGEQFF
V: TRBV7-8; J: TRBJ2-3; D: .; CDR3: CASSPQGDTQYF
V: TRBV5-6; J: TRBJ2-3; D: .; CDR3: CASSLGGRLGDTQYF
V: TRBV5-1; J: TRBJ1-1; D: .; CDR3: CASSPVGGWTEAFF
V: TRBV5-1; J: TRBJ2-7; D: TRBD1; CDR3: CASSPATGLNEQYF
V: TRBV2; J: TRBJ2-7; D: .; CDR3: CASSGYYGEASEQYF
V: TRBV14; J: TRBJ2-7; D: TRBD2; CDR3: CASSQDRREAFYEQYF
V: TRBV29-1; J: TRBJ2-2; D: .; CDR3: CSVGRERATGELFF
V: TRBV7-8; J: TRBJ2-5; D: TRBD2; CDR3: CASSPGLAKETQYF
V: TRBV18; J: TRBJ2-1; D: .; CDR3: CASSPPSGAGEQFF
V: TRBV27; J: TRBJ2-7; D: .; CDR3: CASRIGASDEQYF
V: TRBV6-5; J: TRBJ2-7; D: .; CDR3: CASSYTSGEYYEQYF
V: TRBV4-3; J: TRBJ2-2; D: TRBD2; CDR3: CASSQDRASGLNTGELFF
V: TRBV5-1; J: TRBJ2-1; D: TRBD1; CDR3: CASSWADRERGLGEQFF
V: TRBV11-3; J: TRBJ2-1; D: .; CDR3: CASSLAVGNEQFF
V: TRBV29-1; J: TRBJ2-1; D: .; CDR3: CSVGELTYNEQFF
V: TRBV4-3; J: TRBJ1-5; D: .; CDR3: CASSQARTALNQPQHF
V: TRBV7-9; J: TRBJ1-1; D: .; CDR3: CASSSGQPRTEAFF
V: TRBV4-3; J: TRBJ2-2; D: .; CDR3: CASSQDEGNGELFF
V: TRBV7-9; J: TRBJ2-5; D: .; CDR3: CASSLVGQETQYF
V: TRBV28; J: TRBJ2-5; D: TRBD1; CDR3: CASSLDAGTGDGETQYF
V: TRBV5-1; J: TRBJ1-3; D: TRBD1; CDR3: CASSLPTRQGAGNTIYF
V: TRBV5-1; J: TRBJ2-7; D: .; CDR3: CASSPGTVNSYEQYF
V: TRBV27; J: TRBJ2-7; D: .; CDR3: CASSLGLTYEQYF
V: TRBV6-1; J: TRBJ2-1; D: .; CDR3: CASSEARALNNEQFF
V: TRBV2; J: TRBJ2-7; D: .; CDR3: CASRAGTRVLGEQYF
V: TRBV9; J: TRBJ2-5; D: .; CDR3: CASSPEPRETQYF
V: TRBV7-3; J: TRBJ2-3; D: TRBD2; CDR3: CASSSSVGGGPSDTQYF
V: TRBV11-2; J: TRBJ2-1; D: TRBD2; CDR3: CASILLAGGSYNEQFF
V: TRBV29-1; J: TRBJ2-5; D: TRBD2; CDR3: CSVAGGGQETQYF
V: TRBV11-3; J: TRBJ2-7; D: .; CDR3: CASSHNRRLDYEQYF